Below are 8 T cell receptor beta chains sequenced from a single sample in a study of cytomegalovirus exposure and HLA in healthy donors. The PCR contained 60 Vbeta and 13 Jbeta primers. The table came from immunoSEQ multiplex PCR; TCRdb's copy has only in-frame clones and leaves some out. The table includes approximately 140,000 clones, around 79% detected once. The sequenced material came from PBMCs. These receptors originate from a male donor in good health and CMV-seronegative.

The rearrangement links TRBV29-1 to TRBJ2-2, with D maybe TRBD1 (6 bases). Germline V gene data show CDR1 as SQVTM and CDR2 as ANQGSEA. Trimming pared 1 base from V and 0 bases from J, leaving 12 bases between. This CDR3 has 16 residues. In nucleotides, the CDR3 is TGCAGCGTTGAAGGAGGCAGGGGCCCGAACACCGGGGAGCTGTTTTTT. It yields the protein CSVEGGRGPNTGELFF.

This chain links TRBV6-1 with TRBJ2-2; D remains ambiguous. The CDR3 spans 14 residues. From germline, CDR1 is MNHNS and CDR2 SASEGT. Trimming left V 11 bases short and J 1 base short, with 14 bases between. For the CDR3, the DNA is TGTGCCCTAGAGGTGACGTTGAACACCGGGGAGCTGTTTTTT. It yields the protein CALEVTLNTGELFF.

This chain joins TRBV5-1 and TRBJ2-5; 9 bases align to TRBD1. TRBJ2-7 matches the DNA end more closely, so the J call is doubtful. The CDR3 extends over 14 amino acids. Looked up from germline, CDR1 is SGHRS and CDR2 is YFSETQ. In DNA, the CDR3 is TGCGCCAGCAGCTCACCGGGACAGGGCTACGAGCAGTACTTC. The encoded protein is CASSSPGQGYEQYF.

Comment on this clone: A junction end diverges from the germline sequence, so it may reflect a read error. This chain uses TRBV19 with TRBJ1-2, with 9 bases that match TRBD1. Germline V gene lookup returns CDR1 LNHDA and CDR2 SQIVND (reference sequence). The CDR3 has 15 amino acids. The CDR3 sequence is CASKPGQGNNYGYPF. The CDR3, as DNA: TGTGCCAGTAAACCGGGACAGGGCAATAACTATGGCTACCCCTTC.

The gene calls are TRBV10-3 and TRBJ2-7; TRBD1 matches 10 bases. The germline V gene encodes CDR1 ENHRY and CDR2 SYGVKD. V was clipped by 6 bases and J by 5 bases; unmatched bases: 7. The CDR3 contains 14 residues. The CDR3 is CAIRSDRGRDEQYF. For the CDR3, the DNA is TGTGCCATCAGATCGGACAGGGGGAGAGACGAGCAGTACTTC.

This clone was observed once. The chain joins TRBV9 to TRBJ2-5, with D perhaps matching TRBD2 (7 bases). Germline loops: CDR1 SGDLS, CDR2 YYNGEE. The CDR3 is 20 amino acids. Trimming stripped 4 bases from V and 5 bases from J, with 33 bases between. The CDR3 coding sequence is TGTGCCAGCAGCCCCAGAGGGGGGGGGTTGATGAGCGGGTCGGGGGAGACCCAGTACTTC. This sequence encodes CASSPRGGGLMSGSGETQYF.

The chain recombines TRBV30 with TRBJ1-4, with a possible D match to TRBD1 (6 bases). CDR3 length equals 13 residues. Between the trimmed V and J ends, which lost 7 bases and 6 bases, there was a span of 15 bases. Germline V gene data show CDR1 as GTSNPN and CDR2 as SVGIG (reference sequence). The CDR3 here is CASDRALDEKLFF. CDR3 DNA: TGTGCCTCGGACAGAGCTTTGGATGAAAAACTGTTTTTT.

The V gene is TRBV10-3, the J gene TRBJ1-3; D is unresolved. There are 16 residues in the CDR3. Trimming removed 0 bases at V and 2 bases at J, with 11 bases between. CDR1 is ENHRY, CDR2 SYGVKD, per germline. CDR3 loop: CAISESGWGAGNTIYF. The CDR3 region has the DNA TGTGCCATCAGTGAGTCCGGTTGGGGAGCTGGAAACACCATATATTTT.